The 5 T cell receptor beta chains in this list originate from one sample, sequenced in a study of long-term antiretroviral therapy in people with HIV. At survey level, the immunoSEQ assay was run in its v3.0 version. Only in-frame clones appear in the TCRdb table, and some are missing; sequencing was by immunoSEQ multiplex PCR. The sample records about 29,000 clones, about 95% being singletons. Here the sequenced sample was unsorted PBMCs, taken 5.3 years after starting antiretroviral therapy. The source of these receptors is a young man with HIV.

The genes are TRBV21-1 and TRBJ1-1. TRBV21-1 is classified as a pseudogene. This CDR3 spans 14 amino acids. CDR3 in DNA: TGTGCCAGCAGCAAAGCTAAGGACGAGACTGAAGCTTTCTTT. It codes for CASSKAKDETEAFF.

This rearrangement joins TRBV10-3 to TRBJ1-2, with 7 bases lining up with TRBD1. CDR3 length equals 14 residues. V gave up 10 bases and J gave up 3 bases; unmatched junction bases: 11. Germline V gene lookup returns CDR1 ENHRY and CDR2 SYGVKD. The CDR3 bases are TGTGCCACAGACCAGGGGGAAGGGCACTATGGCTACACCTTC. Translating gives CATDQGEGHYGYTF.

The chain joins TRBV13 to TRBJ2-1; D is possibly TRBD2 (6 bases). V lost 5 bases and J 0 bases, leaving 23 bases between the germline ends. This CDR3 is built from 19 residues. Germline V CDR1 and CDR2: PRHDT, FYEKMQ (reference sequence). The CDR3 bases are TGTGCCAGCAGCGGACGACTCCGGGACGCGGGGCCCTCCTACAATGAGCAGTTCTTC. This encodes CASSGRLRDAGPSYNEQFF.

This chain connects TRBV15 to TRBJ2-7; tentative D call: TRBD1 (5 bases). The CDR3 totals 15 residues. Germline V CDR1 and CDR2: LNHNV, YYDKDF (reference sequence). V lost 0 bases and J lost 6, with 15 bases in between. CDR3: CATSRDQLGHGEQYF. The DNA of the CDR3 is TGTGCCACCAGCAGAGATCAGCTGGGGCATGGCGAGCAGTACTTC.

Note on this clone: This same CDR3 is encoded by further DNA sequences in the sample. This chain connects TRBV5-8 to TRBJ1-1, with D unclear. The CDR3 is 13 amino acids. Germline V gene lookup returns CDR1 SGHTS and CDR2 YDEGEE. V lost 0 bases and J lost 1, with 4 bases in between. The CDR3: CASSLGGNTEAFF. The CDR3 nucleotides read TGTGCCAGCAGCTTGGGAGGGAACACTGAAGCTTTCTTT. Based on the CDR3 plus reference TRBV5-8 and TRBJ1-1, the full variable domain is EAGVTQSPTHLIKTRGQQATLRCSPISGHTSVYWYQQALGLGLQFLLWYDEGEERNRGNFPPRFSGRQFPNYSSELNVNALELEDSALYLCASSLGGNTEAFFGQGTRLTVV.